This TCR beta chain was recorded in a study of blood T cell repertoires in COVID-19. Overall study: Specimens from acute and convalescent COVID-19 originated in the United States, Italy and Spain. Sources were T cells, B-cell-depleted T cells, or PBMCs; the material itself was cDNA or gDNA.

Some clones are missing from TCRdb's copy, which holds only in-frame ones; the method was immunoSEQ multiplex PCR. The sample contains about 210,000 clones, around 80% of which appear only once. V was pared by 6 bases and J by 2 bases, with 18 bases of the junction left unmatched. The CDR3 sequence is 20 residues long. Per germline, CDR1 WSHSY and CDR2 SAAADI. This TCR was sampled from a woman in her forties or fifties with acute or convalescent COVID-19. The chain combines TRBV10-2 with TRBJ2-3; 12 bases fit TRBD1. The specimen sequenced was peripheral blood. In DNA form, the CDR3 reads TGCGCCAGCAGCAACCCTGCCGGGACAGGGGGCGGGGGGGACACAGATACGCAGTATTTT. It encodes CASSNPAGTGGGGDTDTQYF.